This record concerns one T cell receptor (beta chain) sequence. Its antigen target is currently unknown. The input lacks base qualities; no much larger clone sits a single base away. The library was produced with the immunoSEQ multiplex PCR assay. Adaptive Biotechnologies handled the TCRB amplification, library preparation, sequencing and preliminary bioinformatics at Survey level resolution. TCRB sequencing used multiplex PCR amplification of genomic DNA from sorted cTfh populations. The authors' analysis ran thus. Clonality was calculated in R as 1 minus normalized Shannon entropy, and the Gini index was computed with the R package ineq. Overlap score was defined as the summed counts of shared sequences divided by the total counts of all sequences in both compared samples. Significance of shared clonotypes was assessed by Fisher's exact test, with a theoretical repertoire of 10^7 TCRB sequences assumed. TCRdb mirrors the immuneACCESS table, restricted to in-frame sequences. Some clones are absent from its copies; in checked studies, under half trace to an unresolved V gene, and the reason for the others is unknown. V and J calls and clone size are as listed in that table; D and trimming were resolved from the DNA. This sample is represented by approximately 1,400 clones; roughly 80% of them were singletons. The ten biggest clones cover roughly 3% of the sample.

This record comes from a study of follicular helper T cells after annual influenza vaccination (dated by TCRdb to 2017 to 2019). Concerning the study at large: Blood was collected on days 0, 7 and 28 after each seasonal influenza vaccination. One week after vaccination, a second recruited cohort of 12 to 13 subjects (Table S1) displayed a similar ICOS+CD38+ cTfh response. The 2015 samples were processed right after collection, while the 2013-2014 samples were cryopreserved. Multi-year samples were available for six subjects, with four spanning two vaccination seasons and two spanning three seasons. Some subjects were followed across successive annual vaccinations spanning the 2013-2014, 2014-2015 and 2015-2016 seasons to study recall of cTfh clones. The full study reports these points: Because only roughly 10-20% of the analyzed cells gave productive TCRB sequences, there was no way to sample rare clonotypes. ICOS+CD38+ cTfh clonality correlated with the frequency of that population, and its change correlated with the change in circulating plasmablast frequency. Day 7 ICOS+CD38+ clones were most often found later in ICOS-CD38- cTfh, suggesting that subset may serve as a memory reservoir. Successive annual vaccinations recalled a recurring oligoclonal ICOS+CD38+ cTfh response that included tetramer and AIM influenza-specific clonotypes.

For this chain, trimming is 1 base at the V end and 15 bases at the J end, and the number of junction bases without a gene match is 5. The germline V gene (reference sequence) specifies LNHDA as CDR1 and SQIVND as CDR2. The CDR3 runs 12 amino acids, cysteine and phenylalanine included. Here the CDR3 DNA is all that survives: 36 bases in frame from base 1. In light of the paper, this sample's time point label describes: 2015-2016 season, 7 days after influenza vaccination. Adults received seasonal inactivated influenza vaccine (Fluvarix), and TCRB sequencing tracked sorted blood CD4 subsets before and after vaccination. To be eligible, subjects had to live in the community and must not have received influenza vaccine in the previous 6 months. Exclusions included influenza vaccine contraindications, substance abuse, HIV/AIDS, active malignancy, immunomodulatory medication and active illness such as respiratory infection. Between roughly 35 and 110 mL of blood was sampled per time point. Non-naive CD4+CXCR5+PD-1+ cells were defined as circulating Tfh and were sorted into ICOS+CD38+ and ICOS-CD38- fractions. Either Ficoll-Paque PLUS or SepMate separation was used to isolate PBMC. Before DNA was extracted, the cell subsets were sorted from PBMC using a BD FACS Aria.

The V and J genes are TRBV19 and TRBJ2-1; 8 middle bases align to TRBD2. Specimen: CXCR5+ CD38+ circulating T follicular helper cells from blood, collected 7 days after influenza vaccination. Read against the paper, the sample's cell subset or site label means: circulating Tfh, non-naive CD4+CXCR5+PD-1+ (ICOS+CD38+ or ICOS-CD38-). The sequence came from an adult who received the influenza vaccine. This receptor has the CDR3 CASSIGGTRLFF. The DNA sequence is given as TGTGCCAGTAGTATAGGCGGGACTAGACTGTTCTTC.